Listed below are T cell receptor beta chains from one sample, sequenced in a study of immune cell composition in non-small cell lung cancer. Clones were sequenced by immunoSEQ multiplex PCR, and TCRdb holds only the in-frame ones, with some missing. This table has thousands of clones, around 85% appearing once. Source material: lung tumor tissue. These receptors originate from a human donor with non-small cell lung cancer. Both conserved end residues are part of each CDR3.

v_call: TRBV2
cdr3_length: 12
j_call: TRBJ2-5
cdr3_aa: CASSELEETQYF

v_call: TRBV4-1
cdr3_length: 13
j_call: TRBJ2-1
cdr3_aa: CASSQRTGDEQFF

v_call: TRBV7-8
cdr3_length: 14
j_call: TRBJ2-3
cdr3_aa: CASSPFWEGGTQYF

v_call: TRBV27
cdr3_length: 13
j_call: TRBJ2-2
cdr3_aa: CASRQANTGELFF

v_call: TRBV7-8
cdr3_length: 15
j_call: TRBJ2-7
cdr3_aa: CASSIQTGGYYEQYF

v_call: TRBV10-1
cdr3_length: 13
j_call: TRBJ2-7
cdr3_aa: CASSESASHKQYF

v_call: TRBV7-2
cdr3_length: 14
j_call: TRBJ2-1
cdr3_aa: CASRPGGGANEQFF

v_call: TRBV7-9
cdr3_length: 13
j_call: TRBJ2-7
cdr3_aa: CASSSPTGYEQYF

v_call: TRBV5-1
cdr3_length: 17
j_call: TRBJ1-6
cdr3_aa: CASSLSGTGAANSPLHF

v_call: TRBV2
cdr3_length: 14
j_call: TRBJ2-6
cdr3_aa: CASRRGTGANVLTF

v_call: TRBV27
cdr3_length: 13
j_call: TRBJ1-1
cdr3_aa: CASSLSRGTEAFF

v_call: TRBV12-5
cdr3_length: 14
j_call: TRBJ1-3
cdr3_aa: CASGLTGIANTIYF

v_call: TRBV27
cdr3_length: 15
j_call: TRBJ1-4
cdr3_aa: CASSLRGTLGEKLFF

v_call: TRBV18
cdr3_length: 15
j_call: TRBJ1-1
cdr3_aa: CASSRNWGEDTEAFF

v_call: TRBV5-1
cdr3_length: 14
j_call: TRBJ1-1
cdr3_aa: CASSPSRVNTEAFF

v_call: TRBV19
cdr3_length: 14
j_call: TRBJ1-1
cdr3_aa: CASSIAPGILEAFF

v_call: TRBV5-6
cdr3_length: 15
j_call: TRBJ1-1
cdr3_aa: CAGSTGAGYGTEAFF

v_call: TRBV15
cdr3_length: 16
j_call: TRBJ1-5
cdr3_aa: CATSDRGGGDNQPQHF

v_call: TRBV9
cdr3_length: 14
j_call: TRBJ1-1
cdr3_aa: CASSSRQGGTEAFF

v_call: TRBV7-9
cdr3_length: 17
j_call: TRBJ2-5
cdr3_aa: CASSLAAGGPYLETQYF

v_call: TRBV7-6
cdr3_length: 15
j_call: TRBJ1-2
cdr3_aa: CASSISGTGRGGYTF

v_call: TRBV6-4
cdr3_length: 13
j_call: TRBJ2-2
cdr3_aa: CASSDSATGELFF

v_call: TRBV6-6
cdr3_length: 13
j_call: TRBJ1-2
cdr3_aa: CASSDSQGYGYTF

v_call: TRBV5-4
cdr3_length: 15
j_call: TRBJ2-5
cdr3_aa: CASSPPQGNSETQYF

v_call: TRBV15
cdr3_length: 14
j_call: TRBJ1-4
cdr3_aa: CATSGGQGSEKLFF

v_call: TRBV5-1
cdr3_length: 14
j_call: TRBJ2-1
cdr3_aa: CASRGTSGYNEQFF

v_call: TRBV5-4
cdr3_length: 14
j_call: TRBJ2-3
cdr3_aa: CASSLGGPTDTQYF

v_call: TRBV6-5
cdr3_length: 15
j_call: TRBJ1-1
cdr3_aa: CASSKPGTGSAGAFF